Listed here are 5 T cell receptor beta chains from one sample, sequenced in a study of blood T cell repertoires in COVID-19. Only in-frame clones appear in the TCRdb table, and some are missing; sequencing was by immunoSEQ multiplex PCR. The sample lists 200,000 to 250,000 clones, 81% occurring once. The sequenced material came from PBMCs or T cells enriched from blood (not recorded which). All receptors derive from a woman aged 45-59 years with acute COVID-19.

This rearrangement joins TRBV12-3 or TRBV12-4 to TRBJ2-5; D unclear. CDR3 length: 12 residues. V lost 4 bases and J lost 5, with 8 bases in between. The CDR3 is CASSWPLETQYF. DNA of the CDR3: TGTGCCAGCAGTTGGCCCTTGGAGACCCAGTACTTC.

The chain recombines TRBV7-2 with TRBJ1-2; no firm D call. From germline, CDR1 is SGHTA and CDR2 FQGNSA. With 1 base removed from V and 4 bases from J, the gap between germline ends came to 10 bases. The CDR3 is made up of 14 amino acids. CDR3 DNA: TGTGCCAGCAGCTTAGTATCTCAGGCCTATGGCTACACCTTC. Translated: CASSLVSQAYGYTF.

This clone appeared once. The chain uses TRBV7-3 and TRBJ2-6; 8 positions agree with TRBD1. J lost 2 bases, V lost 4 bases, and 7 bases had no gene match. Germline lookup yields CDR1 SGHTA and CDR2 FQGTGA. The CDR3 covers 17 residues. CDR3 residues: CASSSGQGRPGANVLTF. The DNA for the CDR3 is TGTGCCAGCAGCTCCGGACAGGGTAGGCCTGGGGCCAACGTCCTGACTTTC.

This chain joins TRBV27 and TRBJ2-4; D may be TRBD2 (7 bases). The CDR3 spans 16 residues. V was pared by 3 bases and J by 0 bases, with 12 bases between. The V gene's germline CDR1 is MNHEY and CDR2 SMNVEV (reference sequence). The CDR3 DNA reads TGTGCCAGCAGTTTCGGGGGGCTCATAGCCAAAAACATTCAGTACTTC. Encoded protein: CASSFGGLIAKNIQYF.

The chain joins TRBV24-1 to TRBJ2-7; 7 bases align to TRBD1. Trimming removed 2 bases from V and 1 base from J; junction bases left unmatched: 16. CDR3 length: 19 amino acids. Germline values: CDR1 KGHDR, CDR2 SFDVKD. CDR3 loop: CATSDSRTGPPGLSYEQYF. The CDR3 DNA follows: TGTGCCACCAGTGATTCCCGGACAGGCCCACCCGGCCTGTCCTACGAGCAGTACTTC.